A selection of T cell receptor beta chains follows, all from one sample in a study of early T cells in non-severe SARS-CoV-2 infection. MiXCR, run by TCRdb on the 5' RACE reads, gives a single entry per CDR3 protein. Among around 83,000 distinct CDR3 sequences, roughly 12% were seen once, and the ten largest hold approximately 4.4%. Sequences were derived from whole blood, sampled at baseline. These TCRs come from an adult who was a healthcare worker with PCR-confirmed SARS-CoV-2 infection or an uninfected control (not recorded which). Both conserved end residues are part of each CDR3. D genes are given only for firm matches. The size field is filled for only some rows; it gives once, few, many or a size class.

CDR3aa: CASSLVGGSSYNEQFF
CDR3nt: TGTGCCAGCAGCTTAGTAGGCGGGAGCTCCTACAATGAGCAGTTCTTC
len: 16
d_gene: TRBD2
abundance: many
j_gene: TRBJ2-1
v_gene: TRBV7-6

CDR3aa: CASSEGSRTTAEAFF
CDR3nt: TGTGCCAGCAGCGAGGGTTCTAGGACAACGGCTGAAGCTTTCTTT
len: 15
d_gene: NA
abundance: NA
j_gene: TRBJ1-1
v_gene: TRBV5-8

CDR3aa: CASSTKGPSGNTEAFF
CDR3nt: TGTGCCAGCTCGACCAAGGGCCCCTCGGGCAACACTGAAGCTTTCTTT
len: 16
d_gene: NA
abundance: NA
j_gene: TRBJ1-1
v_gene: TRBV18

CDR3aa: CASSPEETTVYSYNEQFF
CDR3nt: TGCGCCAGCAGCCCAGAGGAAACAACAGTCTATTCCTACAATGAGCAGTTCTTC
len: 18
d_gene: NA
abundance: many
j_gene: TRBJ2-1
v_gene: TRBV4-1

CDR3aa: CASSLAGASGYNEQFF
CDR3nt: TGTGCCAGCAGCTTGGCCGGGGCTAGCGGATACAATGAGCAGTTCTTC
len: 16
d_gene: TRBD2
abundance: NA
j_gene: TRBJ2-1
v_gene: TRBV5-4

CDR3aa: CASSKPPEQGYNQPQHF
CDR3nt: TGTGCCAGTAGTAAACCGCCGGAACAGGGCTACAATCAGCCCCAGCATTTT
len: 17
d_gene: NA
abundance: NA
j_gene: TRBJ1-5
v_gene: TRBV19

CDR3aa: CASRATDRGVYNEQFF
CDR3nt: TGTGCCAGCAGAGCTACGGACAGGGGGGTCTACAATGAGCAGTTCTTC
len: 16
d_gene: TRBD1
abundance: few
j_gene: TRBJ2-1
v_gene: TRBV6-1

CDR3aa: CSARDPWDSSSYNEQFF
CDR3nt: TGCAGTGCTAGAGATCCGTGGGACTCGAGCTCCTACAATGAGCAGTTCTTC
len: 17
d_gene: NA
abundance: NA
j_gene: TRBJ2-1
v_gene: TRBV20-1

CDR3aa: CASSRTGPEETQYF
CDR3nt: TGTGCCAGCTCACGAACCGGGCCCGAAGAGACCCAGTACTTC
len: 14
d_gene: NA
abundance: NA
j_gene: TRBJ2-5
v_gene: TRBV18

CDR3aa: CASSFNRGRDTQYF
CDR3nt: TGCGCCAGCAGCTTTAACAGGGGGAGGGATACGCAGTATTTT
len: 14
d_gene: TRBD1
abundance: NA
j_gene: TRBJ2-3
v_gene: TRBV5-1

CDR3aa: CASSYMETVRQETQYF
CDR3nt: TGTGCCAGCAGTTACATGGAGACAGTGAGACAAGAGACCCAGTACTTC
len: 16
d_gene: NA
abundance: once
j_gene: TRBJ2-5
v_gene: TRBV6-6

CDR3aa: CASSLHGELFF
CDR3nt: TGTGCCAGCAGTCTACACGGGGAGCTGTTTTTT
len: 11
d_gene: NA
abundance: many
j_gene: TRBJ2-2
v_gene: TRBV28

CDR3aa: CASSLGAGWSTDTQYF
CDR3nt: TGTGCCAGCAGCTTAGGAGCGGGGTGGAGCACAGATACGCAGTATTTT
len: 16
d_gene: TRBD2
abundance: many
j_gene: TRBJ2-3
v_gene: TRBV7-8

CDR3aa: CASSLDTATNEKLFF
CDR3nt: TGTGCCAGCAGCTTGGACACTGCAACTAATGAAAAACTGTTTTTT
len: 15
d_gene: NA
abundance: many
j_gene: TRBJ1-4
v_gene: TRBV5-8

CDR3aa: CASSTGTGSPYEQYF
CDR3nt: TGTGCCAGCTCAACCGGGACAGGGAGCCCCTACGAGCAGTACTTC
len: 15
d_gene: TRBD1
abundance: few
j_gene: TRBJ2-7
v_gene: TRBV18

CDR3aa: CASSPTGQGTYNEQFF
CDR3nt: TGTGCCAGCAGTCCTACGGGGCAGGGGACTTACAATGAGCAGTTCTTC
len: 16
d_gene: NA
abundance: NA
j_gene: TRBJ2-1
v_gene: TRBV9

CDR3aa: CATSRDGGIRNTF
CDR3nt: TGTGCCACCAGCAGAGATGGGGGGATCCGCAACACCTTC
len: 13
d_gene: NA
abundance: few
j_gene: TRBJ1-2
v_gene: TRBV15

CDR3aa: CASSLTTGRQSYEQYF
CDR3nt: TGTGCCAGCAGCTTAACCACGGGCCGTCAAAGCTACGAGCAGTACTTC
len: 16
d_gene: NA
abundance: NA
j_gene: TRBJ2-7
v_gene: TRBV7-9

CDR3aa: CASTPNMGLAYNEQFF
CDR3nt: TGTGCCAGCACCCCGAACATGGGACTAGCTTACAATGAGCAGTTCTTC
len: 16
d_gene: TRBD2
abundance: NA
j_gene: TRBJ2-1
v_gene: TRBV6-1

CDR3aa: CSAYRSGEQFF
CDR3nt: TGCAGTGCATACCGATCGGGGGAGCAGTTCTTC
len: 11
d_gene: NA
abundance: NA
j_gene: TRBJ2-1
v_gene: TRBV20-1

CDR3aa: CASSLDGSGTEAFF
CDR3nt: TGTGCCAGCAGCTTAGATGGTAGTGGCACTGAAGCTTTCTTT
len: 14
d_gene: NA
abundance: NA
j_gene: TRBJ1-1
v_gene: TRBV11-2

CDR3aa: CASNSHHSGTSGGYNEQFF
CDR3nt: TGTGCCAGCAACAGTCATCACTCCGGGACTAGCGGGGGATACAATGAGCAGTTCTTC
len: 19
d_gene: TRBD2
abundance: many
j_gene: TRBJ2-1
v_gene: TRBV27

CDR3aa: CSASQEGNEQFF
CDR3nt: TGCAGTGCTTCGCAGGAGGGGAATGAGCAGTTCTTC
len: 12
d_gene: NA
abundance: few
j_gene: TRBJ2-1
v_gene: TRBV20-1

CDR3aa: CASTRGGYNEQFF
CDR3nt: TGTGCCAGCACTAGGGGGGGTTACAATGAGCAGTTCTTC
len: 13
d_gene: NA
abundance: few
j_gene: TRBJ2-1
v_gene: TRBV28

CDR3aa: CASSEGTSGTYEQYF
CDR3nt: TGTGCCAGCAGCGAGGGGACTAGCGGGACCTACGAGCAGTACTTC
len: 15
d_gene: TRBD2
abundance: few
j_gene: TRBJ2-7
v_gene: TRBV9

CDR3aa: CASSQRLTDTQYF
CDR3nt: TGTGCCAGCAGCCAAAGACTGACGGATACGCAGTATTTT
len: 13
d_gene: NA
abundance: NA
j_gene: TRBJ2-3
v_gene: TRBV3-1

CDR3aa: CASSSGPLNTGELFF
CDR3nt: TGTGCCAGCAGCTCCGGTCCGTTGAACACCGGGGAGCTGTTTTTT
len: 15
d_gene: NA
abundance: few
j_gene: TRBJ2-2
v_gene: TRBV14

CDR3aa: CASSPMAETQYF
CDR3nt: TGTGCCAGCAGCCCGATGGCGGAGACCCAGTACTTC
len: 12
d_gene: NA
abundance: NA
j_gene: TRBJ2-5
v_gene: TRBV2

CDR3aa: CASVKAHEQYF
CDR3nt: TGTGCCAGCGTGAAGGCCCACGAGCAGTACTTC
len: 11
d_gene: NA
abundance: many
j_gene: TRBJ2-7
v_gene: TRBV12-3/TRBV12-4

CDR3aa: CATSDLYDTVELFF
CDR3nt: TGTGCCACCAGTGATTTATACGACACCGTGGAGCTGTTTTTT
len: 14
d_gene: NA
abundance: NA
j_gene: TRBJ2-2
v_gene: TRBV24-1

CDR3aa: CAWSTGQKETQYF
CDR3nt: TGTGCCTGGAGCACCGGACAGAAAGAGACCCAGTACTTC
len: 13
d_gene: NA
abundance: NA
j_gene: TRBJ2-5
v_gene: TRBV30

CDR3aa: CSASRDRRSSGNTIYF
CDR3nt: TGCAGTGCTAGTAGGGACAGGAGATCCTCTGGAAACACCATATATTTT
len: 16
d_gene: TRBD1
abundance: few
j_gene: TRBJ1-3
v_gene: TRBV20-1

CDR3aa: CASSLTPSTDTQYF
CDR3nt: TGTGCCAGCAGCTTAACCCCAAGCACAGATACGCAGTATTTT
len: 14
d_gene: NA
abundance: few
j_gene: TRBJ2-3
v_gene: TRBV7-6

CDR3aa: CASSQVWERNTEAFF
CDR3nt: TGCGCCAGCAGCCAAGTCTGGGAAAGGAACACTGAAGCTTTCTTT
len: 15
d_gene: NA
abundance: NA
j_gene: TRBJ1-1
v_gene: TRBV4-1

CDR3aa: CASSSHGARGNEQFF
CDR3nt: TGTGCCAGCAGTTCCCACGGGGCTAGAGGTAATGAGCAGTTCTTC
len: 15
d_gene: NA
abundance: many
j_gene: TRBJ2-1
v_gene: TRBV7-2

CDR3aa: CASSQVGQERGKYF
CDR3nt: TGCGCCAGCAGCCAAGTGGGACAAGAGCGTGGGAAGTACTTC
len: 14
d_gene: NA
abundance: NA
j_gene: TRBJ2-7
v_gene: TRBV4-1

CDR3aa: CASTLDRVDEKLFF
CDR3nt: TGTGCCAGCACCTTAGACAGGGTGGATGAAAAACTGTTTTTT
len: 14
d_gene: TRBD1
abundance: few
j_gene: TRBJ1-4
v_gene: TRBV7-9

CDR3aa: CSARPYRGTGAPPNQPQHF
CDR3nt: TGCAGTGCTAGACCTTATAGAGGGACAGGGGCGCCCCCCAATCAGCCCCAGCATTTT
len: 19
d_gene: TRBD1
abundance: few
j_gene: TRBJ1-5
v_gene: TRBV20-1

CDR3aa: CASSLVEGRYEQYF
CDR3nt: TGTGCCAGCAGCTTAGTGGAGGGGAGGTACGAGCAGTACTTC
len: 14
d_gene: NA
abundance: few
j_gene: TRBJ2-7
v_gene: TRBV7-9

CDR3aa: CASRHTGTGGYEQYF
CDR3nt: TGTGCCAGCAGACATACCGGGACAGGGGGCTACGAGCAGTACTTC
len: 15
d_gene: TRBD1
abundance: many
j_gene: TRBJ2-7
v_gene: TRBV7-2

CDR3aa: CSALTSGSTDTQYF
CDR3nt: TGCAGTGCTCTGACTAGCGGGAGCACAGATACGCAGTATTTT
len: 14
d_gene: TRBD2
abundance: many
j_gene: TRBJ2-3
v_gene: TRBV20-1

CDR3aa: CASSPGTGYYEQYF
CDR3nt: TGTGCCAGCAGTCCCGGGACAGGCTACTACGAGCAGTACTTC
len: 14
d_gene: TRBD1
abundance: many
j_gene: TRBJ2-7
v_gene: TRBV7-9

CDR3aa: CSARTDSYEQYF
CDR3nt: TGCAGCGCCAGGACGGACTCCTACGAGCAGTACTTC
len: 12
d_gene: NA
abundance: many
j_gene: TRBJ2-7
v_gene: TRBV29-1

CDR3aa: CASSERGANQPQHF
CDR3nt: TGTGCCAGCAGTGAACGGGGGGCTAATCAGCCCCAGCATTTT
len: 14
d_gene: NA
abundance: many
j_gene: TRBJ1-5
v_gene: TRBV2

CDR3aa: CASSFIEGQETQYF
CDR3nt: TGTGCCAGCAGCTTTATTGAGGGGCAGGAGACCCAGTACTTC
len: 14
d_gene: NA
abundance: many
j_gene: TRBJ2-5
v_gene: TRBV11-2

CDR3aa: CASSLWLAGDTQYF
CDR3nt: TGTGCCAGCAGCCTTTGGTTAGCGGGGGATACGCAGTATTTT
len: 14
d_gene: TRBD2
abundance: many
j_gene: TRBJ2-3
v_gene: TRBV7-2